These 28 T cell receptor beta chains came from one sample sequenced in a study of early T cells in non-severe SARS-CoV-2 infection. Each CDR3 protein is one row after TCRdb ran MiXCR on the 5' RACE reads. This sample has roughly 54,000 distinct CDR3 sequences, with about 12% found just once. Material: whole blood. The receptors derive from an adult who was a healthcare worker with PCR-confirmed SARS-CoV-2 infection or an uninfected control (not recorded which).

This rearrangement joins TRBV20-1 to TRBJ1-2, with D uncertain. The length of the CDR3 is 12 residues. Germline CDR1 and CDR2: DFQATT and SNEGSKA (reference sequence). V was pared by 5 bases and J by 1 base, with 8 bases between. The CDR3 DNA sequence: TGCAGTGCTTATGACAATAACTATGGCTACACCTTC. It codes for CSAYDNNYGYTF.

This clonotype was detected only once. The final CDR3 position lacks the conserved phenylalanine or tryptophan, pointing to a likely read error. V usage is TRBV7-2 and J usage is TRBJ1-1; 7 bases map to TRBD1. Trimming removed 5 bases from V and 6 bases from J; junction bases left unmatched: 6. This CDR3 is 13 amino acids long. Per the germline V gene, CDR1 is SGHTA and CDR2 is FQGNSA. CDR3 sequence: CASSLGGLAEAFL. For the CDR3, the DNA is TGTGCCAGCAGCCTAGGGGGCCTAGCTGAAGCTTTCTTA.

This clonotype occurred many times. V gene TRBV29-1 combines with J gene TRBJ2-7, with 8 positions matching TRBD1. With V trimmed by 6 bases and J by 3 bases, 4 bases remained unmatched. Germline assignment: CDR1 SQVTM and CDR2 ANQGSEA. There are 12 residues in the CDR3. The CDR3 DNA reads as TGCAGCGTGAGACAGGGGATCTACGAGCAGTACTTC. Its protein product is CSVRQGIYEQYF.

This clonotype was picked up many times. The chain couples TRBV12-2 to TRBJ2-7; TRBD1, the table's D call, lacks a check against the DNA. TRBV12-2 is annotated as a pseudogene. CDR3 length: 15 residues. The CDR3 here is CASRWGPIKTYEQYF. CDR3 DNA: TGTGCAAGTCGCTGGGGGCCGATAAAGACCTACGAGCAGTACTTC.

At least ten counts were recorded for this clonotype. The rearrangement links TRBV14 to TRBJ2-3, with D perhaps given as TRBD1 or TRBD2 (5 bases each). Between the trimmed V and J ends, which lost 4 bases and 8 bases, there was a span of 13 bases. The CDR3 is made up of 13 amino acids. The germline gives CDR1 SGHDN, CDR2 FVKESK. The CDR3 loop is CASSRSGSGTQYF. Written as DNA, the CDR3 is TGTGCCAGCAGCCGATCAGGGAGCGGTACGCAGTATTTT.

This clonotype turned up a few times. The rearrangement joins TRBV5-1 to TRBJ1-2; the D is unclear. V was pared by 0 bases and J by 2 bases, with 5 bases between. The CDR3 has 13 amino acids. The V gene's germline CDR1 is SGHRS and CDR2 YFSETQ. The CDR3, as DNA: TGCGCCAGCAGCTTGGGCACCAACTATGGCTACACCTTC. Residues: CASSLGTNYGYTF.

The gene calls are TRBV2 and TRBJ2-6; 8 bases line up with TRBD1. CDR1 is SNHLY, CDR2 FYNNEI, per germline. The CDR3 runs 15 residues. The trim removed 6 bases at V and 4 bases at J, leaving 5 bases unmatched. As DNA, the CDR3 is TGTGCCAGCAGACCGGACAGGGTAGGGGCCAACGTCCTGACTTTC. It yields the protein CASRPDRVGANVLTF.

The CDR3 bases are TGTGCCAGCAGCGAGGGAAGCCAGGGGCCCCGGACTACATCCCAGTACTTC. Translating it yields CASSEGSQGPRTTSQYF. V is TRBV9 and J is TRBJ2-5, with D possibly called TRBD1 or TRBD2 (6 bases each). The CDR3 is 17 amino acids. V lost 3 bases to trimming and J lost 9 bases, with 27 bases between them. Germline CDR1 is SGDLS and CDR2 is YYNGEE.

This clonotype was seen only a few times. V usage is TRBV7-9 and J usage is TRBJ1-1, with TRBD1 matching over 7 bases. Germline V CDR1 and CDR2: SEHNR, FQNEAQ (reference sequence). The CDR3 runs 13 residues. The V segment lost 6 bases and the J segment 11 bases; nucleotides outside the gene matches: 12. This CDR3 reads CASRWDETGIAFF. The CDR3 DNA reads as TGTGCCAGCAGATGGGACGAGACAGGGATCGCTTTCTTT.

Notes on this clonotype: Given a much more abundant clone one base away, this may be a read error. This chain uses TRBV20-1 with TRBJ1-1, with TRBD1 matching 9 bases. Germline V gives CDR1 DFQATT, CDR2 SNEGSKA (reference sequence). The junction had 7 bases not matched to a gene; V was cut back by 4 bases and J by 7 bases. This CDR3 has 13 amino acids. The CDR3 is CSAIDRGGIEAFF. In DNA form, the CDR3 reads TGCAGTGCTATAGACAGGGGGGGCATTGAAGCTTTCTTT.

This clonotype was recorded at least ten times. This chain links TRBV11-2 with TRBJ2-1; D not certain. In germline, CDR1 is SGHAT, CDR2 FQNNGV. Trimming shortened V by 0 bases and J by 13 bases, and 13 bases separated the two germline ends. The CDR3 covers 13 residues. This chain's CDR3 is CASSLEDPEKQFF. The DNA for the CDR3 is TGTGCCAGCAGCTTAGAGGATCCCGAAAAACAGTTCTTC.

This clonotype was observed a handful of times. This rearrangement joins TRBV20-1 to TRBJ2-1; TRBD2 might be the D (5 bases). The CDR3 runs to 14 residues. Trimming took 6 bases from V and 2 from J, leaving 14 bases between them. CDR1 is DFQATT, CDR2 SNEGSKA, per germline (reference sequence). The CDR3 loop reads CSAHPAGAYNEQFF. DNA for the CDR3: TGCAGTGCGCACCCGGCCGGGGCCTACAATGAGCAGTTCTTC.

V is TRBV20-1 and J is TRBJ2-7, with TRBD2 identical over 11 bases. The length of the CDR3 is 17 residues. J gave up 4 bases and V 3 bases, and 14 bases lay outside the gene matches. The germline V gene has CDR1 DFQATT and CDR2 SNEGSKA (reference sequence). The CDR3 here is CSASGTSGMKGVYEQYF. The CDR3 DNA follows: TGCAGTGCTAGCGGGACTAGCGGCATGAAAGGTGTATACGAGCAGTACTTC.

There are many counts of this clonotype. V is TRBV7-2 and J is TRBJ2-5; TRBD2 agrees at 9 bases. Germline assignment: CDR1 SGHTA and CDR2 FQGNSA. This CDR3 comprises 15 residues. Trimming removed 3 bases from V and 4 bases from J; junction bases left unmatched: 6. The DNA of the CDR3 is TGTGCCAGCAGCTTCCTTAGCGGGAGCGGAGAGACCCAGTACTTC. Its protein is CASSFLSGSGETQYF.

The chain couples TRBV7-2 to TRBJ2-5; TRBD2 aligns across 9 bases. J gave up 1 base and V 1 base, and 4 bases lay outside the gene matches. CDR1 and CDR2 (germline): SGHTA, FQGNSA. The CDR3 consists of 16 residues. The CDR3 bases are TGTGCCAGCAGCTTAGGGGTAGCGGGGGCCCAAGAGACCCAGTACTTC. Translated: CASSLGVAGAQETQYF.

This clonotype was recorded many times. J is TRBJ2-5 and V is TRBV3-1; 7 bases map to TRBD2. Germline lookup yields CDR1 LGHDT and CDR2 YNNKEL (reference sequence). The CDR3 extends over 16 amino acids. V shed 0 bases, J shed 4 bases, and the junction held 8 bases outside the gene matches. CDR3 nucleotides: TGTGCCAGCAGCCAAGATGTTGTTCGCGGGGGAGAGACCCAGTACTTC. This gives the protein CASSQDVVRGGETQYF.

This clonotype turned up a few times. The CDR3 bases are TGTGCCAGCAGCTTAAGGACTAGCGGGATCAGCACAGATACGCAGTATTTT. This gives the protein CASSLRTSGISTDTQYF. This sequence joins TRBV7-3 and TRBJ2-3; TRBD2 agrees at 12 bases. With V trimmed by 1 base and J by 0 bases, 2 bases remained unmatched. The CDR3 sequence is 17 residues long. CDR1 is SGHTA, CDR2 FQGTGA, per germline.

In its sample, this clonotype was seen a few times. V usage is TRBV6-1 and J usage is TRBJ1-4; 10 nucleotides agree with TRBD1. The CDR3 contains 15 residues. The V gene's germline CDR1 is MNHNS and CDR2 SASEGT. Unmatched junction bases numbered 6, after V lost 6 bases and J lost 5 bases. CDR3: CASSPGQGINEKLFF. The CDR3 nucleotides are TGTGCCAGCAGCCCGGGACAGGGGATAAATGAAAAACTGTTTTTT.

This clonotype came up a few times. The chain recombines TRBV7-9 with TRBJ2-7, with D perhaps matching TRBD2 (5 bases). CDR1 is SEHNR, CDR2 FQNEAQ, per germline (reference sequence). CDR3 size: 11 residues. The V end lost 3 bases, the J end lost 5 bases, and 5 bases lay between the germline ends. Written as DNA, the CDR3 is TGTGCCAGCAGCTTGGGAGACGAGCAGTACTTC. This sequence encodes CASSLGDEQYF.

The gene calls are TRBV2 and TRBJ1-1; D ambiguous. The CDR3 loop spans 15 amino acids. Trimming left V 7 bases short and J 1 base short, with 16 bases between. CDR1 is SNHLY, CDR2 FYNNEI, per germline. CDR3 in amino acids: CASIPGQVENTEAFF. As DNA, the CDR3 is TGTGCCAGCATCCCGGGCCAGGTGGAGAACACTGAAGCTTTCTTT.

The gene calls are TRBV4-1 and TRBJ1-6, with D perhaps TRBD1 (5 bases). V dropped 0 bases and J dropped 7 bases, with 10 bases sitting between them. Looked up from germline, CDR1 is MGHRA and CDR2 is YSYEKL. The CDR3 runs to 15 residues. In DNA, the CDR3 is TGCGCCAGCAGCCAAGATGCAGGGACGAATTCACCCCTCCACTTT. It yields the protein CASSQDAGTNSPLHF.

This clonotype was seen at least ten times. The chain combines TRBV6-4 with TRBJ2-3, with 8 bases aligning to TRBD2. The CDR3 covers 14 residues. Germline V gives CDR1 MRHNA, CDR2 SNTAGT. The V gene end was trimmed by 3 bases and the J gene end by 1 base; junction bases not matched to a gene: 0. The DNA of the CDR3 is TGTGCCAGCAGTGAGCGGGGGGGCACAGATACGCAGTATTTT. Encoded protein: CASSERGGTDTQYF.

This chain uses TRBV3-1 with TRBJ1-3; no definite D call. Germline CDR1 LGHDT, CDR2 YNNKEL (reference sequence). Trimming cost V 0 bases and J 9 bases, with 9 bases left between them. This CDR3 has 13 residues. The CDR3 protein is CASSQEHPGTIYF. CDR3 DNA: TGTGCCAGCAGCCAAGAGCACCCCGGCACCATATATTTT.

In this sample, this clonotype turned up many times. The V gene is TRBV28, the J gene TRBJ1-4; 11 nucleotides agree with TRBD1. The CDR3 is 16 residues long. V shed 6 bases, J shed 7 bases, and the junction held 10 bases outside the gene matches. CDR1 is MDHEN, CDR2 SYDVKM, per germline. In nucleotides, the CDR3 is TGTGCCAGCAGACTTGGACAGGGGGCGGGGTTTGAAAAACTGTTTTTT. Translating gives CASRLGQGAGFEKLFF. The variable domain in full, with the rest retrieved from reference TRBV28 and TRBJ1-4, is DVKVTQSSRYLVKRTGEKVFLECVQDMDHENMFWYRQDPGLGLRLIYFSYDVKMKEKGDIPEGYSVSREKKERFSLILESASTNQTSMYLCASRLGQGAGFEKLFFGSGTQLSVL.

The chain employs TRBV5-8 and TRBJ2-7; 9 bases map to TRBD1. This CDR3 region has 13 residues. V lost 7 bases and J lost 5; bases outside the gene matches: 7. Germline CDR1 is SGHTS and CDR2 is YDEGEE. DNA of the CDR3: TGTGCCAGCTTCTACAGGGGGCCGGACGAGCAGTACTTC. It yields the protein CASFYRGPDEQYF.

The chain employs TRBV28 and TRBJ2-1, with D perhaps TRBD1 or TRBD2 (5 bases each). Trimming left V 10 bases short and J 9 bases short, with 25 bases between. The CDR3 is made up of 15 amino acids. Germline loops: CDR1 MDHEN, CDR2 SYDVKM. CDR3 sequence: CATLADRFSAGEQFF. In DNA form, the CDR3 reads TGTGCCACCCTAGCCGACAGATTTTCGGCCGGTGAGCAGTTCTTC.

In this sample, this clonotype turned up many times. V and J are TRBV7-3 and TRBJ2-5; D may be TRBD2 (6 bases). CDR1 is SGHTA, CDR2 FQGTGA, per germline. This CDR3 has 14 amino acids. V was shortened by 5 bases and J by 3 bases, with 13 bases between the two germline ends. The chain's CDR3 is CASSLPRTKETQYF. In DNA form, the CDR3 reads TGTGCCAGCAGCCTCCCCAGGACTAAAGAGACCCAGTACTTC.

The chain links TRBV20-1 to TRBJ1-1; D uncertain. Per germline, CDR1 DFQATT and CDR2 SNEGSKA (reference sequence). The CDR3 consists of 15 residues. Trimming shortened V by 0 bases and J by 1 base, and 12 bases separated the two germline ends. In DNA form, the CDR3 reads TGCAGTGCTAGAGATCAAGGGTATAGGAACACTGAAGCTTTCTTT. Its translation is CSARDQGYRNTEAFF.